A selection of T cell receptor beta chains follows, all from one sample in a study of OX40 agonist ivuxolimab in advanced cancers. The repertoire was sequenced with immunoSEQ multiplex PCR; TCRdb's copy has only in-frame clones and lacks some. Of approximately 92,000 clones in the sample, 70% to 85% were seen once. Sequencing was performed on CD4+ or CD8+ T cells sorted from blood, taken in a trial of the OX40 agonist ivuxolimab. These receptors were collected from an adult with an advanced solid tumor such as melanoma, head and neck, liver or kidney cancer. Both conserved end residues are part of each CDR3. Fields, in order: CDR3 DNA, CDR3 protein, V gene, J gene, D gene, clone size. A D gene is named only where the DNA matches it firmly. Clone size is not always given. Where it is, it says once, few, many or a class for expanded clones.

cdr3_nt: TGTGCCAGCAGCTTAGAACGGTCTCGAGGTGAAAAACTGTTTTTT
cdr3_aa: CASSLERSRGEKLFF
v_call: TRBV11-2
j_call: TRBJ1-4
d_call: NA
clone_size: NA

cdr3_nt: TGCGCCAGCAGCCAAGACAGGCGCAGCTACTATGGCTACACCTTC
cdr3_aa: CASSQDRRSYYGYTF
v_call: TRBV4-3
j_call: TRBJ1-2
d_call: NA
clone_size: NA

cdr3_nt: TGTGCCAGCAGGGAACTAGCGGGAGTCACCGGGGAGCTGTTTTTT
cdr3_aa: CASRELAGVTGELFF
v_call: TRBV6-1
j_call: TRBJ2-2
d_call: TRBD2
clone_size: few

cdr3_nt: TGTGCTAGTGGTCCGAGTACCTACAATGAGCAGTTCTTC
cdr3_aa: CASGPSTYNEQFF
v_call: TRBV12-5
j_call: TRBJ2-1
d_call: NA
clone_size: NA

cdr3_nt: TGTGCCAGCAGCTTATCAAGGCGGGAGAATGGTGAGACCCAGTACTTC
cdr3_aa: CASSLSRRENGETQYF
v_call: TRBV7-2
j_call: TRBJ2-5
d_call: TRBD2
clone_size: NA

cdr3_nt: TGTGCCAGCAGCTTAGCGATTAGGGGGGATACGCAGTATTTT
cdr3_aa: CASSLAIRGDTQYF
v_call: TRBV7-9
j_call: TRBJ2-3
d_call: NA
clone_size: NA

cdr3_nt: TGTGCCAGCAGCCGGTTCGGCGGTTCGACCGGGGAGCTGTTTTTT
cdr3_aa: CASSRFGGSTGELFF
v_call: TRBV7-3
j_call: TRBJ2-2
d_call: NA
clone_size: once

cdr3_nt: TGCGCCAGCAGCCCCGCAATAGCGGGGTATAACACCGGGGAGCTGTTTTTT
cdr3_aa: CASSPAIAGYNTGELFF
v_call: TRBV5-1
j_call: TRBJ2-2
d_call: TRBD2
clone_size: few

cdr3_nt: TGTGCCAGCAGCTTGCCGGTCAGAACCGGGGAGCTGTTTTTT
cdr3_aa: CASSLPVRTGELFF
v_call: TRBV7-2
j_call: TRBJ2-2
d_call: NA
clone_size: NA

cdr3_nt: TGTGCCAGCAAACAGGGCGGCTACGAGCAGTACTTC
cdr3_aa: CASKQGGYEQYF
v_call: TRBV2
j_call: TRBJ2-7
d_call: NA
clone_size: once

cdr3_nt: TGTGCCAGCAGCGGAAGGGACAGGGGTTCCTCGGAGCAGTACTTC
cdr3_aa: CASSGRDRGSSEQYF
v_call: TRBV21-1
j_call: TRBJ2-7
d_call: NA
clone_size: NA

cdr3_nt: TGCGCCAGCAGCTTGGTGGCTAGCGGGACAGATACGCAGTATTTT
cdr3_aa: CASSLVASGTDTQYF
v_call: TRBV5-1
j_call: TRBJ2-3
d_call: TRBD2
clone_size: NA

cdr3_nt: TGTGCCAGCAGCCAAGGCGGGGGACACACCGGGGAGCTGTTTTTT
cdr3_aa: CASSQGGGHTGELFF
v_call: TRBV7-9
j_call: TRBJ2-2
d_call: TRBD2
clone_size: few

cdr3_nt: TGTGCCAGCAGCGTAGGCAGCGTAAATGGCTACACCTTC
cdr3_aa: CASSVGSVNGYTF
v_call: TRBV9
j_call: TRBJ1-2
d_call: NA
clone_size: NA

cdr3_nt: TGTGCCAGCAGCTCGTCGGGAGGTGGAGAGACCCAGTACTTC
cdr3_aa: CASSSSGGGETQYF
v_call: TRBV7-9
j_call: TRBJ2-5
d_call: TRBD2
clone_size: NA

cdr3_nt: TGCAGCGTTGAAGATCGGCCAGGGAGGGGAAACACCATATATTTT
cdr3_aa: CSVEDRPGRGNTIYF
v_call: TRBV29-1
j_call: TRBJ1-3
d_call: NA
clone_size: NA

cdr3_nt: TGTGCCAGCAGCGTAGGTTATAGCGGGGGAAACATTCAGTACTTC
cdr3_aa: CASSVGYSGGNIQYF
v_call: TRBV9
j_call: TRBJ2-4
d_call: TRBD2
clone_size: NA

cdr3_nt: TGTGCCAGCAGTTTGTCGGGACTAGCGGAAGAGCAGTTCTTC
cdr3_aa: CASSLSGLAEEQFF
v_call: TRBV9
j_call: TRBJ2-1
d_call: TRBD2
clone_size: NA

cdr3_nt: TGTGCCAGCAGCCTCCAACAGGGGCCGAACACTGAAGCTTTCTTT
cdr3_aa: CASSLQQGPNTEAFF
v_call: TRBV7-9
j_call: TRBJ1-1
d_call: TRBD1
clone_size: NA

cdr3_nt: TGTGCCAGCAGCAAAGGAAAGGGGACAGGGGAACTTTACTCTGGAAACACCATATATTTT
cdr3_aa: CASSKGKGTGELYSGNTIYF
v_call: TRBV21-1
j_call: TRBJ1-3
d_call: NA
clone_size: NA

cdr3_nt: TGTGCCAGCAGCTCCCTTCGACGGGAGAACTATGGCTACACCTTC
cdr3_aa: CASSSLRRENYGYTF
v_call: TRBV11-2
j_call: TRBJ1-2
d_call: NA
clone_size: NA